The 28 T cell receptor beta chains below come from one sample, sequenced in a study of T-cell reconstitution after alpha-beta-depleted transplantation in children. Unique molecular identifiers tagged the TCRbeta library. TCRdb redid the calling of the PCR reads with MiXCR, one entry per CDR3 protein. The profile shows more than 15,000 distinct CDR3 sequences, approximately 5.3% of them singletons. Here the sequenced sample was PBMCs, taken before TCRalphabeta/CD19-depleted stem cell transplant. All receptors derive from a boy aged 10-17 years with acute lymphoblastic leukemia, due to receive a stem cell transplant.

This clonotype was counted at least ten times. The rearrangement uses TRBV4-3 and TRBJ2-2; 10 bases match TRBD2. Trimming cost V 1 base and J 4 bases; bases outside gene matches: 3. This CDR3 region has 16 residues. Germline CDR1 LGHNA, CDR2 YSLEER. Written as DNA, the CDR3 is TGCGCCAGCAGCCAAGGACTAGCGGGCTTCACCGGGGAGCTGTTTTTT. This codes for CASSQGLAGFTGELFF.

This clonotype was picked up many times. The chain uses TRBV11-2 and TRBJ2-1; the D is unclear. The V and J ends lost 1 base and 3 bases respectively, with 7 bases between them. Germline values: CDR1 SGHAT, CDR2 FQNNGV. This CDR3 has 14 amino acids. The CDR3 is CASSLVEIYNEQFF. As DNA, the CDR3 is TGTGCCAGCAGCTTAGTAGAGATCTACAATGAGCAGTTCTTC. The full variable domain, in which reference TRBV11-2 and TRBJ2-1 provide the parts outside the CDR3, is EAGVAQSPRYKIIEKRQSVAFWCNPISGHATLYWYQQILGQGPKLLIQFQNNGVVDDSQLPKDRFSAERLKGVDSTLKIQPAKLEDSAVYLCASSLVEIYNEQFFGPGTRLTVL.

This clonotype was seen repeatedly, ten times or more. The chain carries TRBV28 and TRBJ2-1, with TRBD1 matching over 9 bases. The CDR3 spans 14 residues. Germline CDR1 MDHEN, CDR2 SYDVKM. The trim removed 2 bases at V and 13 bases at J, leaving 9 bases unmatched. The CDR3 DNA is TGTGCCAGCAGTTTAGGTCACCGGGACAGGGTACAGTTCTTC. The encoded protein is CASSLGHRDRVQFF.

V gene TRBV27 combines with J gene TRBJ2-5; possible D gene TRBD2, 6 bases. The CDR3 totals 15 residues. V lost 1 base to trimming and J lost 4 bases, with 13 bases between them. Germline V gene sequence: CDR1 MNHEY, CDR2 SMNVEV (reference sequence). CDR3 residues: CASSLYRRGGETQYF. The CDR3 DNA sequence: TGTGCCAGCAGTTTATATAGGCGGGGTGGAGAGACCCAGTACTTC.

This clonotype was picked up many times. The chain couples TRBV28 to TRBJ2-5, with D possibly being TRBD2 (5 bases). The ends were cut back, 4 bases at V and 4 bases at J, with 19 bases in the middle. There are 16 residues in the CDR3. Germline lookup yields CDR1 MDHEN and CDR2 SYDVKM. CDR3 nucleotide sequence: TGTGCCAGCAGTTCCATTCCATGGACTGGAGGAGAGACCCAGTACTTC. Its protein is CASSSIPWTGGETQYF.

In its sample, this clonotype was seen many times. V gene TRBV7-9 combines with J gene TRBJ1-1, with D possibly TRBD1 on 5 matching bases. V dropped 0 bases and J dropped 0 bases, with 5 bases sitting between them. Germline lookup yields CDR1 SEHNR and CDR2 FQNEAQ (reference sequence). CDR3 length: 14 residues. The CDR3 loop reads CASSLATVNTEAFF. In DNA form, the CDR3 reads TGTGCCAGCAGCTTAGCGACAGTGAACACTGAAGCTTTCTTT.

This clonotype was detected many times. The rearrangement links TRBV6-6 to TRBJ1-1, with D possibly being TRBD1 (5 bases). The CDR3 totals 14 residues. Germline CDR1 is MNHNY and CDR2 is SVGAGI (reference sequence). The V and J ends lost 4 bases and 5 bases respectively, with 14 bases between them. CDR3 sequence: CASSLGHPGTEAFF. For the CDR3, the DNA is TGTGCCAGCAGTTTAGGACACCCAGGGACTGAAGCTTTCTTT.

This clonotype has a count of ten or more. The chain employs TRBV10-3 and TRBJ2-6; 8 bases map to TRBD2. Unmatched junction bases numbered 11, after V lost 2 bases and J lost 2 bases. The CDR3 loop spans 19 amino acids. Germline V lookup: CDR1 ENHRY, CDR2 SYGVKD. The CDR3 here is CAISEPLAGWLAGANVLTF. DNA of the CDR3: TGTGCCATCAGTGAGCCCTTAGCGGGGTGGCTGGCTGGGGCCAACGTCCTGACTTTC.

The chain employs TRBV3-1 and TRBJ2-1; D is undetermined. This CDR3 is built from 15 residues. Trimming shortened V by 10 bases and J by 4 bases, and 20 bases separated the two germline ends. Germline values: CDR1 LGHDT, CDR2 YNNKEL (reference sequence). The CDR3 DNA follows: TGTGCCACCTGCATGGACCCCAAACCTTACAATGAGCAGTTCTTC. Its translation: CATCMDPKPYNEQFF.

This clonotype was counted many times. Germline is not matched at one junction end, which may reflect a read error. J is TRBJ1-1 and V is TRBV7-9; D gene uncertain. CDR3 length: 13 amino acids. Germline loops: CDR1 SEHNR, CDR2 FQNEAQ (reference sequence). CDR3 sequence (DNA): TGTGCCAGCAGCGACGCAGACAACATTGAAGCTTTCTTT. This codes for CASSDADNIEAFF.

This clonotype was observed many times. The chain employs TRBV4-3 and TRBJ1-1; D possibly corresponds to TRBD1 (6 bases). Trimming shortened V by 4 bases and J by 5 bases, and 17 bases separated the two germline ends. Germline values: CDR1 LGHNA, CDR2 YSLEER. This CDR3 spans 15 amino acids. The CDR3 sequence is CASSPRTVIGTEAFF. CDR3 sequence (DNA): TGCGCCAGCAGCCCGCGGACAGTGATCGGGACTGAAGCTTTCTTT.

This clonotype was detected many times. CDR3 region: CASSSGLAGANVLTF. In nucleotides, the CDR3 is TGTGCCAGCAGTTCCGGACTAGCCGGGGCCAACGTCCTGACTTTC. This chain uses TRBV4-2 with TRBJ2-6, with 8 bases matching TRBD2. Germline trimming cut 6 bases from V and 4 bases from J; bases unmatched to any gene: 5. Germline lookup yields CDR1 LGHNA and CDR2 YNFKEQ. This CDR3 is built from 15 residues.

This clonotype qualifies as medium-sized. The V gene is TRBV6-6, the J gene TRBJ1-2, with D maybe TRBD1 (5 bases). Germline CDR1 is MNHNY and CDR2 is SVGAGI (reference sequence). The V and J ends lost 2 bases and 0 bases respectively, with 10 bases between them. The CDR3 sequence is 15 residues long. CDR3 nucleotides: TGTGCCAGCAGTTACGGGACGGTAGCTAACTATGGCTACACCTTC. Its protein is CASSYGTVANYGYTF.

By share, this clonotype counts as medium-sized (0.01 to 0.1%). The rearrangement joins TRBV7-8 to TRBJ2-7; unclear D gene. This CDR3 has 15 amino acids. Germline V gene lookup returns CDR1 SGHVS and CDR2 FQNEAQ. With 6 bases removed from V and 10 bases from J, the gap between germline ends came to 25 bases. The CDR3 region is CASSPALTYTLDQYF. The CDR3 nucleotides read TGTGCCAGCAGTCCTGCATTGACATATACCCTCGACCAGTACTTC. Based on the CDR3 plus reference TRBV7-8 and TRBJ2-7, the full variable domain is GAGVSQSPRYKVAKRGQDVALRCDPISGHVSLFWYQQALGQGPEFLTYFQNEAQLDKSGLPSDRFFAERPEGSVSTLKIQRTQQEDSAVYLCASSPALTYTLDQYFGPGTRLTVT.

This clonotype has a count of ten or more. The V and J genes are TRBV11-1 and TRBJ1-5; possibly TRBD1 for D (5 bases). Trimming removed 1 base at V and 0 bases at J, with 19 bases between. Germline loops: CDR1 SGHAT, CDR2 FQDESV (reference sequence). This CDR3 spans 19 amino acids. The CDR3 DNA reads TGTGCCAGCAGCTTAGGCACGGGAGTGGGGGACGTTAGCAATCAGCCCCAGCATTTT. Amino acid sequence: CASSLGTGVGDVSNQPQHF.

At least ten counts were recorded for this clonotype. This rearrangement joins TRBV7-9 to TRBJ2-2, with TRBD2 matching over 8 bases. CDR3 length: 15 residues. Trimming cost V 8 bases and J 6 bases; bases outside gene matches: 11. Germline lookup yields CDR1 SEHNR and CDR2 FQNEAQ (reference sequence). CDR3 protein: CASASGGASPGELFF. The CDR3 DNA reads TGTGCCAGCGCCAGCGGGGGCGCATCTCCCGGGGAGCTGTTTTTT. Using reference TRBV7-9 and TRBJ2-2 for the parts outside the CDR3, the full variable domain is DTGVSQNPRHKITKRGQNVTFRCDPISEHNRLYWYRQTLGQGPEFLTYFQNEAQLEKSRLLSDRFSAERPKGSFSTLEIQRTEQGDSAMYLCASASGGASPGELFFGEGSRLTVL.

This clonotype showed up many times. DNA for the CDR3: TGTGCCAGCAGTTTTTGGGGGAGGGGAAGCAATGAGCAGTTCTTC. Its translation is CASSFWGRGSNEQFF. This chain joins TRBV27 and TRBJ2-1, with 7 bases matching TRBD2. This CDR3 region has 15 residues. V lost 3 bases, J lost 6 bases, and 8 bases stayed unmatched. Germline V lookup: CDR1 MNHEY, CDR2 SMNVEV (reference sequence).

This clonotype was detected ten times or more. The J gene is TRBJ2-7, the V gene TRBV3-1, with TRBD2 identical over 7 bases. This CDR3 is 19 amino acids long. Germline CDR1 and CDR2: LGHDT and YNNKEL (reference sequence). V was pared by 3 bases and J by 6 bases, with 23 bases of the junction left unmatched. CDR3 sequence: CASSHQEGSAGVVAGEQYF. As DNA, the CDR3 is TGTGCCAGCAGCCACCAAGAAGGTTCGGCGGGAGTCGTGGCGGGCGAGCAGTACTTC.

This clonotype occurred many times. The chain employs TRBV24-1 and TRBJ2-1; D not resolved. The length of the CDR3 is 11 residues. Germline loops: CDR1 KGHDR, CDR2 SFDVKD. Between the trimmed V and J ends, which lost 6 bases and 5 bases, there was a span of 4 bases. CDR3 in DNA: TGTGCCACCAGTTACCACAATGAGCAGTTCTTC. This sequence encodes CATSYHNEQFF.

Turning to this clonotype: A read error is possible here, since a much larger clone lies one base away. The missing conserved phenylalanine or tryptophan at the end of this CDR3 makes a read error likely. The rearrangement joins TRBV5-4 to TRBJ2-5; no clear D. V was trimmed by 0 bases and J by 2 bases, leaving 8 bases between them. The germline V gene encodes CDR1 SGHNT and CDR2 YYREEE (reference sequence). The CDR3 runs to 14 residues. In DNA, the CDR3 is TGTGCCAGCAGCTTGGATGGAAAACAAGAGACCCAGTACTCC. Translated, it gives CASSLDGKQETQYS.

This clonotype was seen many times. This rearrangement joins TRBV4-1 to TRBJ1-2; 12 positions agree with TRBD1. The CDR3 covers 17 residues. The junction had 8 bases not matched to a gene; V was cut back by 0 bases and J by 6 bases. The germline CDR1 and CDR2 sequences are MGHRA and YSYEKL. The CDR3 DNA reads as TGCGCCAGCAGCCAAGATTCCCGGGACAGGGGGCCCAATGGCTACACCTTC. It codes for CASSQDSRDRGPNGYTF.

By share, this clonotype ranks as medium-sized (0.01 to 0.1%). This chain connects TRBV5-6 to TRBJ2-3; no reliable D call. Germline V gene data show CDR1 as SGHDT and CDR2 as YYEEEE. Trimming pared 0 bases from V and 4 bases from J, leaving 3 bases between. The CDR3 spans 12 residues. CDR3 DNA sequence: TGTGCCAGCAGCTTGGTGTCAGATACGCAGTATTTT. Its translation: CASSLVSDTQYF.

This clonotype came up many times. This rearrangement joins TRBV3-1 to TRBJ1-2; D ambiguous. The CDR3 contains 16 residues. V was cut by 4 bases and J by 4 bases, with 19 bases left in between. Germline loops: CDR1 LGHDT, CDR2 YNNKEL (reference sequence). As DNA, the CDR3 is TGTGCCAGCAGCCTAACCTTTACACCCGTTGCCTATGGCTACACCTTC. This sequence encodes CASSLTFTPVAYGYTF.

Relative to its sample, this clonotype is medium-sized. This chain uses TRBV27 with TRBJ2-1; 10 bases line up with TRBD2. V dropped 5 bases and J dropped 9; count of bases not matched to a gene: 13. The CDR3 is 16 amino acids. Germline V gene sequence: CDR1 MNHEY, CDR2 SMNVEV (reference sequence). CDR3: CASSTLAGADILEQFF. CDR3 in DNA: TGTGCCAGCAGTACTCTAGCGGGAGCAGATATACTTGAGCAGTTCTTC.

This clonotype was detected ten times or more. The V and J genes are TRBV6-2 or TRBV6-3 and TRBJ1-1; no clear D. This CDR3 region has 13 residues. In germline, CDR1 is MNHEY, CDR2 SVGEGT. V was clipped by 3 bases and J by 3 bases, with 8 bases between them. CDR3 sequence reads: CASSYEVYTEAFF. The CDR3 region has the DNA TGTGCCAGCAGTTATGAGGTTTACACTGAAGCTTTCTTT.

This clonotype was counted at least ten times. The V gene is TRBV30, the J gene TRBJ1-5; 7 bases match TRBD1. The germline gives CDR1 GTSNPN, CDR2 SVGIG (reference sequence). Trimming at V came to 0 bases and at J to 7 bases, leaving 3 bases not matched to a gene. The CDR3 is made up of 13 amino acids. The CDR3 protein is CAWSVQGHQPQHF. For the CDR3, the DNA is TGTGCCTGGAGTGTACAGGGGCACCAGCCCCAGCATTTT. The whole variable domain, remainder taken from reference TRBV30 and TRBJ1-5, is SQTIHQWPATLVQPVGSPLSLECTVEGTSNPNLYWYRQAAGRGLQLLFYSVGIGQISSEVPQNLSASRPQDRQFILSSKKLLLSDSGFYLCAWSVQGHQPQHFGDGTRLSIL.

At least ten counts were recorded for this clonotype. This chain links TRBV20-1 with TRBJ2-5, with D perhaps being TRBD1 or TRBD2 (5 bases each). The germline CDR1 and CDR2 sequences are DFQATT and SNEGSKA (reference sequence). V lost 0 bases to trimming and J lost 4 bases, with 9 bases between them. This CDR3 region has 13 residues. The CDR3 loop reads CSARDQGRETQYF. The CDR3 DNA follows: TGCAGTGCTAGAGATCAGGGACGAGAGACCCAGTACTTC.

Ten or more counts support this clonotype. V and J are TRBV28 and TRBJ2-1; a weak D match, TRBD2 (5 bases). The CDR3 spans 15 residues. Trimming left V 2 bases short and J 4 bases short, with 12 bases between. CDR1 and CDR2 (germline): MDHEN, SYDVKM. This chain's CDR3 is CASSLVAGGYNEQFF. For the CDR3, the DNA is TGTGCCAGCAGTTTAGTGGCGGGTGGGTACAATGAGCAGTTCTTC. Combining the CDR3 with reference TRBV28 and TRBJ2-1 gives the whole variable domain DVKVTQSSRYLVKRTGEKVFLECVQDMDHENMFWYRQDPGLGLRLIYFSYDVKMKEKGDIPEGYSVSREKKERFSLILESASTNQTSMYLCASSLVAGGYNEQFFGPGTRLTVL.